This T cell receptor beta chain was identified in a study of blood T cells in healthy people across ages. Study results and limitations: When set beside aged donors, long-lived donors presented more naive CD4+ cells and higher diversity.

Primed by a sample-barcoded 5' primer and a J-beta primer mix, a second PCR proceeded for roughly 7 to 12 cycles. TCRdb passed the 5' RACE reads through MiXCR, listing each CDR3 protein once. The sample gives approximately 1.5 million distinct CDR3 sequences, about 35% of which show up once; 11% is in the top ten. Germline V gene sequence: CDR1 SGHKS, CDR2 YYEKEE (reference sequence). This CDR3 region has 15 residues. Concerning this clonotype itself: Its specificity is not known. A junction boundary mismatches the germline segment, possibly from a read error.

The chain joins TRBV5-5 to TRBJ1-6; D may be TRBD1 (5 bases). The specimen sequenced was blood. The receptor was derived from a woman aged 25 to 39 in good health. The CDR3, as DNA: TGTGCCGGCAGCTTTGCGACAGCCAAAAATTCACCCCTCCACTTT. This encodes CAGSFATAKNSPLHF. The full variable domain, its missing parts supplied by reference TRBV5-5 and TRBJ1-6, is DAGVTQSPTHLIKTRGQQVTLRCSPISGHKSVSWYQQVLGQGPQFIFQYYEKEERGRGNFPDRFSARQFPNYSSELNVNALLLGDSALYLCAGSFATAKNSPLHFGNGTRLTVT.